The clone carrying this T cell receptor beta chain appeared a single time. Within the sample, other DNA sequences also encode this same CDR3. This sample is part of a study of T cell changes during pregnancy in multiple sclerosis. Trimming cost V 6 bases and J 9 bases; bases outside gene matches: 12. The CDR3 totals 14 residues. Germline loops: CDR1 SGHTA, CDR2 FQGNSA. Libraries were prepared by immunoSEQ multiplex PCR; TCRdb keeps only in-frame clonotypes and omits some of them. The sample consists of approximately 46,000 clones, more than 85% of them appearing once. The source is a female donor with multiple sclerosis, enrolled in a pregnancy study. The chain has TRBV7-2 and TRBJ2-7; TRBD2 agrees at 9 bases. The material sequenced was CD4+ T cells from peripheral blood mononuclear cells, taken after pregnancy. The CDR3 loop reads CASRGSGLAMAQYF. In DNA form, the CDR3 reads TGTGCCAGCAGAGGCTCCGGACTAGCGATGGCGCAGTACTTC.